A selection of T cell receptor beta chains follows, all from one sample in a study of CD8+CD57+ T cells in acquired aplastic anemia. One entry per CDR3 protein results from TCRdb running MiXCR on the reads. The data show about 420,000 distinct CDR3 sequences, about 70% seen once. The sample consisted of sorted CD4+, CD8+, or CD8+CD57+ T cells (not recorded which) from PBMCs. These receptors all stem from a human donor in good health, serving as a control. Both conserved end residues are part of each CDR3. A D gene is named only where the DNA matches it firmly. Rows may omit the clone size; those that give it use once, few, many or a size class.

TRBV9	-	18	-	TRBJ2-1	CASSEQEIPADTHNEQFF	TGTGCCAGCAGCGAACAGGAGATACCGGCAGATACGCACAATGAGCAGTTCTTC
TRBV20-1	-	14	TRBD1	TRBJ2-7	CSVPVGTGSKEQYF	TGCAGTGTCCCCGTGGGGACAGGGAGTAAGGAGCAGTACTTC
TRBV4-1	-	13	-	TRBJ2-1	CASRTERNNEQFF	TGCGCCAGCAGGACAGAGCGTAACAATGAACAGTTCTTC
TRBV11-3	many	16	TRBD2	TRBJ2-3	CASSGRVGGSADTQYF	TGTGCCAGCAGCGGACGTGTGGGGGGGAGTGCAGATACGCAGTATTTT
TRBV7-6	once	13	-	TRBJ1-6	CASTARQLSPLHF	TGTGCCAGCACGGCGCGACAGTTATCACCCCTCCACTTT
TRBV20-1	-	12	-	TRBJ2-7	CSARESVVEQYF	TGCAGTGCTAGGGAGTCCGTCGTGGAGCAGTACTTC
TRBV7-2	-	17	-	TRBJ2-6	CASSSEGGGQPQHVLTF	TGTGCCAGCAGCTCCGAGGGAGGGGGTCAGCCCCAGCATGTCCTGACTTTC
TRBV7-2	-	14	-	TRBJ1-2	CASSRNRNDIGYTF	TGTGCCAGCAGTCGGAACAGGAACGATATCGGCTATACCTTC
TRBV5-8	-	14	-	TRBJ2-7	CASRYYSSPYEQYF	TGTGCCAGCCGCTACTACAGTAGTCCGTACGAGCAGTACTTC
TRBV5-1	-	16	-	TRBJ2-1	CASSYTARYEIYEQFF	TGCGCCAGCAGCTACACCGCCCGGTATGAAATCTATGAGCAGTTCTTC
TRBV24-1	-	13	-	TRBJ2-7	CATSAAPDDRQYF	TGTGCCACCAGTGCGGCGCCGGATGATCGGCAGTACTTC
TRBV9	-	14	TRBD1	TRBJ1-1	CASSPYRGETEAFF	TGTGCCAGCAGTCCTTACAGGGGCGAGACTGAAGCTTTCTTT
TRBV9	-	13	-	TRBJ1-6	CASSAHDSTYEQF	TGTGCCAGCAGCGCCCATGACTCTACCTACGAGCAGTTT
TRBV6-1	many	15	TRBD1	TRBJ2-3	CASSGTGDPTDTQYF	TGTGCCAGCAGTGGGACAGGGGACCCCACAGATACGCAGTATTTT
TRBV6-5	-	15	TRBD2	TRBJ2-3	CASILRGGTTDTQYF	TGTGCCAGCATTCTTCGGGGGGGGACGACAGATACGCAGTATTTT
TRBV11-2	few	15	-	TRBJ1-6	CASSLATVTNSPLHF	TGTGCCAGCAGCTTAGCGACGGTCACTAATTCACCCCTCCACTTT
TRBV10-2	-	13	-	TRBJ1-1	CASSDLGVAEAFF	TGCGCCAGCAGTGACCTAGGGGTCGCTGAAGCTTTCTTT
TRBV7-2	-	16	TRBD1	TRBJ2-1	CASSLVAGTDWNEQFF	TGTGCCAGCAGCTTAGTGGCAGGGACAGACTGGAATGAGCAGTTCTTC
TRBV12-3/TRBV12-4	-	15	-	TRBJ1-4	CASSPQFTNNEKLFF	TGTGCCAGCAGCCCCCAGTTCACCAATAATGAAAAACTGTTTTTT
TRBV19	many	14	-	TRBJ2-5	CASSIDGRGETQYF	TGTGCCAGTAGTATAGACGGACGGGGAGAGACCCAGTACTTC
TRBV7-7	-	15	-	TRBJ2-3	CASSLGGAGTQNFYF	TGTGCTAGCAGCTTAGGCGGGGCAGGTACGCAGAATTTTTATTTT
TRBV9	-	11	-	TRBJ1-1	CASSQYAEAFF	TGTGCCAGCAGCCAGTATGCTGAGGCTTTCTTT
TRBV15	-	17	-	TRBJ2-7	CATSVGGTGATLDEQYF	TGTGCCACCAGCGTAGGGGGAACTGGGGCGACCTTGGACGAGCAGTACTTC
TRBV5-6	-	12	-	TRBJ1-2	CASSGEAHGYTF	TGTGCCAGCAGCGGCGAGGCGCATGGCTACACCTTC
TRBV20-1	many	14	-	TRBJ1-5	CSAIYSGVDQPQHF	TGCAGTGCTATCTACTCAGGGGTAGATCAGCCCCAGCATTTT
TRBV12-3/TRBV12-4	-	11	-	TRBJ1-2	CASSRGDGYTF	TGTGCCAGCAGTCGGGGGGATGGCTACACCTTC
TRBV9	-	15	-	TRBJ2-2	CASSIHGELNYELFF	TGTGCCAGCAGCATCCACGGGGAACTGAACTACGAGCTGTTTTTT
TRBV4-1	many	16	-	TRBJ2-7	CASSQDIGVSSYEQYF	TGCGCCAGCAGCCAAGATATAGGGGTAAGCTCCTACGAGCAGTACTTC
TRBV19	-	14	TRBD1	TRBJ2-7	CASSQVDRASEQYF	TGCGCCAGCAGCCAAGTGGACAGGGCCAGCGAGCAGTACTTC
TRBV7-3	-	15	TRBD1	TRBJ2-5	CAISDDRGGEQTLYF	TGTGCCATCAGTGATGACAGGGGCGGGGAACAGACTCTTTACTTC
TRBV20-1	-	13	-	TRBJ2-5	CSASVGTQKTQYF	TGCAGTGCTAGTGTCGGCACACAAAAGACCCAGTACTTC
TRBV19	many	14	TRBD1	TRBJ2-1	CASRDRGSYNEQFF	TGTGCCAGCAGAGACAGGGGCTCCTACAATGAGCAGTTCTTC
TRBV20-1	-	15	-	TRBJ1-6	CSAPVLSSYNSPLHF	TGCAGTGCGCCAGTGTTGAGCTCCTATAATTCACCCCTCCACTTT
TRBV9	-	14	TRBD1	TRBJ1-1	CASSMGQGSPEAFF	TGTGCCAGCAGCATGGGACAGGGTTCTCCCGAAGCTTTCTTT
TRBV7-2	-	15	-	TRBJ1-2	CASSLASEQRYGYTF	TGTGCCAGCAGCTTGGCTTCAGAACAGCGGTATGGCTACACCTTC
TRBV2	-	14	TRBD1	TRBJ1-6	CATGVGQGNSPLHF	TGTGCCACCGGAGTGGGACAGGGTAATTCACCCCTCCACTTT
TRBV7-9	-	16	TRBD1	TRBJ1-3	CASSPGGDRAGNTIYF	TGTGCCAGCAGCCCCGGCGGAGACAGGGCTGGAAACACCATATATTTT
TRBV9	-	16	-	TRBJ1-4	CASSLASGRADEKLFF	TGTGCCAGCAGCCTAGCCTCGGGGCGAGCGGATGAAAAACTGTTTTTT
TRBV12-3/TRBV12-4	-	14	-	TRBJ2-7	CATSHTYSSYEQYF	TGTGCCACCAGCCATACCTATAGCTCCTACGAGCAGTACTTC
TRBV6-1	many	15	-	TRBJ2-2	CASTRLGRNTGELFF	TGTGCCAGCACCCGCCTTGGCAGGAACACCGGGGAGCTGTTTTTT
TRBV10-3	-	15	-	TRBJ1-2	CATTRGERVGYGYTF	TGTGCCACCACCCGCGGGGAAAGGGTTGGCTATGGCTACACCTTC
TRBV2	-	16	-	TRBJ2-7	CASSLFGGTDNYEQYF	TGTGCCAGCAGCTTATTCGGCGGGACAGACAACTACGAGCAGTACTTC
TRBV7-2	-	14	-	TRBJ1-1	CASSLGAQGTERGF	TGTGCCAGCAGCTTGGGGGCCCAGGGGACTGAGAGGGGATTT
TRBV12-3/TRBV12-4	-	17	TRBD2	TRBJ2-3	CASGLDQGGGLADTQYF	TGTGCCAGTGGTTTAGATCAGGGCGGGGGGTTGGCAGATACGCAGTATTTT
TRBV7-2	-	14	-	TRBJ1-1	CASSSGSHNFYTGF	TGTGCCAGCAGCTCGGGATCACACAATTTTTATACCGGGTTT
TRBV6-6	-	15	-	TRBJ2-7	CASRQQGRKDYEQYF	TGTGCCAGCAGACAACAGGGACGGAAAGACTACGAGCAGTACTTC
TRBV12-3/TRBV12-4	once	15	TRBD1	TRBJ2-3	CASRLKQGVTDTQYF	TGTGCCAGCAGGCTCAAACAGGGGGTTACAGATACGCAGTATTTT
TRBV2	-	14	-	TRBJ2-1	CAGGGDSSYNEQFF	TGTGCCGGAGGCGGGGATTCCTCCTACAATGAGCAGTTCTTC
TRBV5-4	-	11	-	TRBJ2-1	CASGNANEQFF	TGTGCCAGCGGTAACGCCAATGAGCAGTTCTTC
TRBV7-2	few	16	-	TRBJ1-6	CASSFQGFSYNSPLHF	TGTGCCAGCAGCTTCCAAGGGTTCTCCTATAATTCACCCCTCCACTTT
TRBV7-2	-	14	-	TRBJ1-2	CASSKDGAGDGYTF	TGTGCCAGCAGCAAGGACGGGGCTGGGGATGGCTACACCTTC
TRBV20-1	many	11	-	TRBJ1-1	CSAIRNTEAFF	TGCAGTGCTATAAGGAACACTGAAGCTTTCTTT
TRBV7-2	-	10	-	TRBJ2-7	CASSLRRQYF	TGTGCCAGCAGCTTACGCAGGCAGTACTTC
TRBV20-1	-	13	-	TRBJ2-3	CSARGGPEDTQYF	TGCAGTGCTAGAGGAGGGCCAGAAGATACGCAGTATTTT